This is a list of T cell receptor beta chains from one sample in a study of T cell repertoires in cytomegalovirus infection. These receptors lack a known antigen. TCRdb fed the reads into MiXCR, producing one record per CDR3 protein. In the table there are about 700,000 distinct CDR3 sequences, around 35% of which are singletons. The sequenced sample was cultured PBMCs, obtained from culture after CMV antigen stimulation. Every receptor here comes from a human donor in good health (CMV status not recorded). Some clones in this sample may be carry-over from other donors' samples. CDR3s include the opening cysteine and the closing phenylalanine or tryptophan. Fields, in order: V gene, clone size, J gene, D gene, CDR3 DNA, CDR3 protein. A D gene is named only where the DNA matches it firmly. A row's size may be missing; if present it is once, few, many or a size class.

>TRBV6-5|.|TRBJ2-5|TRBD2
TGTGCCAGCAGTTACTTTCAGCGGGAGACTCAAGAGACCCAGTACTTC
CASSYFQRETQETQYF
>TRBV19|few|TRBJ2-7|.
TGTGCCAGTAGAAACAGCGCCTACGAGCAGTACTTC
CASRNSAYEQYF
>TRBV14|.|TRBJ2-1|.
TGTGCCAGCAGCCCCCAGTTCGGTGAGCAGTTCTTC
CASSPQFGEQFF
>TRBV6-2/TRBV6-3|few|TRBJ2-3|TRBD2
TGTGCCAGCACGACTAGCCGTGAAACAGGAGATACGCAGTATTTT
CASTTSRETGDTQYF
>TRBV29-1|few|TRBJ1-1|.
TGCAGCGTTGAAGCGAGCGCTGAAGCTTTCTTT
CSVEASAEAFF
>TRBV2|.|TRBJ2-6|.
TGTGCCACGGGGTTCGGGGCCAACGTCCTGACTTTC
CATGFGANVLTF
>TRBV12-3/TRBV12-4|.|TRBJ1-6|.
TGTGCCAGCAGTCCCCGGGCCGATAATTCACCCCTCCACTTT
CASSPRADNSPLHF
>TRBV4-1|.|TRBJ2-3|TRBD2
TGCGCCAGCAGCCCCCTGGGACTAGCGGGGCTCGGAGGAGATACGCAGTATTTT
CASSPLGLAGLGGDTQYF
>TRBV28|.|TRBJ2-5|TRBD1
TGTGCCAGCAGTTCTAGGGACAGGGGGCTTGAGACCCAGTACTTC
CASSSRDRGLETQYF
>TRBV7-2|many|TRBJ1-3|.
TGTGCCAGCAGCCCCAGGGGAAACACCATATATTTT
CASSPRGNTIYF
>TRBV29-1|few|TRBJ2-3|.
TGCAGCGTTGGGGGAGCCGATACGCAGTATTTT
CSVGGADTQYF
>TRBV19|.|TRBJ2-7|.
TGTGCCAGCAGGCCTAGACAGGGAGGAACCTCCGGCTACGAGCAGTACTTC
CASRPRQGGTSGYEQYF
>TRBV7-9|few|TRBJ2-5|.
TGTGCCAGCAGGCCACAGGGTAGTGAAGAGACCCAGTACTTC
CASRPQGSEETQYF
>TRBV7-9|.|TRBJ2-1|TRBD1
TGTGCCAGCAGCTTCAGGGGGCTCCAAGGGAATGAGCAGTTCTTC
CASSFRGLQGNEQFF
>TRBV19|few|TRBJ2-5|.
TGTGCCAGTACCGGCGGGGACCAAGAGACCCAGTACTTC
CASTGGDQETQYF
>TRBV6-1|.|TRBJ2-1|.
TGTGCCAGCAGTCACCCGGGACATAATTACAATGAGCAGTTCTTC
CASSHPGHNYNEQFF
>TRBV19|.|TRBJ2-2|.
TGTGCCAGTAGTATAGGTCAGAGCATCCGGGAGCTGTTTTTT
CASSIGQSIRELFF
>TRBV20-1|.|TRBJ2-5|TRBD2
TGCAGTGCTAGAGACGGGACTAGCGGGGCGGAGACCCAGTACTTC
CSARDGTSGAETQYF
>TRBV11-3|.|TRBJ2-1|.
TGTGCCAGCAGTTTTTCAGGATCTTTACGGAATGAGCAGTTCTTC
CASSFSGSLRNEQFF
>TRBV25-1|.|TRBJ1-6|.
TGTGCCAGCAGTGAATCCCGTGACAGACCCTATAATTCACCCCTCCACTTT
CASSESRDRPYNSPLHF